Listed here are 15 T cell receptor beta chains from one sample, sequenced in a study of T cell repertoires in cytomegalovirus infection. One entry per CDR3 protein results from TCRdb running MiXCR on the reads. The sample comprises about 490,000 distinct CDR3 sequences, roughly 29% of which are singletons, and roughly an eighth rests with the top ten. What was sequenced was PBMCs. The receptors derive from a human donor in good health (CMV status not recorded). Some clones in this sample may be carry-over from other donors' samples.

This clonotype has a handful of counts. The J gene is TRBJ2-1, the V gene TRBV28, with 9 bases aligning to TRBD2. CDR1 and CDR2 (germline): MDHEN, SYDVKM. V shed 6 bases, J shed 7 bases, and the junction held 4 bases outside the gene matches. This CDR3 is built from 13 residues. This chain's CDR3 is CASSGSGRNEQFF. CDR3 sequence (DNA): TGTGCCAGCAGCGGTAGCGGGAGAAATGAGCAGTTCTTC.

In its sample, this clonotype was seen many times. CDR3 sequence (DNA): TGTGCCAGCAGCCGTCGACAGAATCAGCCCCAGCATTTT. It yields the protein CASSRRQNQPQHF. The V and J genes are TRBV7-2 and TRBJ1-5, with D maybe TRBD1 (5 bases). Germline assignment: CDR1 SGHTA and CDR2 FQGNSA. This CDR3 spans 13 amino acids. V gave up 5 bases and J gave up 4 bases, with 9 bases separating them.

This clonotype was observed a few times. V usage is TRBV12-3 or TRBV12-4 and J usage is TRBJ2-1, with a tentative D call TRBD1 (5 bases). Trimming cost V 3 bases and J 9 bases, with 18 bases left between them. This CDR3 has 15 amino acids. The CDR3, as DNA: TGTGCCAGCAGTTTGCAAGGGGCCCTCAAGTCTGAGCAGTTCTTC. Amino acid sequence: CASSLQGALKSEQFF.

The rearrangement links TRBV7-3 to TRBJ2-2, with 7 bases identical to TRBD2. The germline CDR1 and CDR2 sequences are SGHTA and FQGTGA. This CDR3 spans 16 amino acids. The J segment lost 1 base and the V segment lost 5 bases, leaving 7 bases of the junction unmatched. CDR3 in amino acids: CASSTITGGNTGELFF. The CDR3 DNA reads as TGTGCCAGCAGCACGATCACGGGAGGGAACACCGGGGAGCTGTTTTTT.

This clonotype was counted between two and nine times. The J gene is TRBJ2-3, the V gene TRBV15; D not certain. The length of the CDR3 is 13 residues. Germline V gene data show CDR1 as LNHNV and CDR2 as YYDKDF (reference sequence). With 5 bases removed from V and 4 bases from J, the gap between germline ends came to 10 bases. CDR3 protein: CATSGIGADTQYF. The CDR3 region has the DNA TGTGCCACCAGCGGGATTGGGGCAGATACGCAGTATTTT.

The chain uses TRBV19 and TRBJ1-2; 7 nucleotides match TRBD1. Per germline, CDR1 LNHDA and CDR2 SQIVND (reference sequence). V dropped 6 bases and J dropped 10; count of bases not matched to a gene: 11. The CDR3 sequence is 13 residues long. The CDR3 sequence is CASSSQGENVYTF. CDR3 nucleotides: TGTGCCAGTAGCTCTCAGGGGGAGAATGTCTACACCTTC. The variable domain in full, with the rest retrieved from reference TRBV19 and TRBJ1-2, is DGGITQSPKYLFRKEGQNVTLSCEQNLNHDAMYWYRQDPGQGLRLIYYSQIVNDFQKGDIAEGYSVSREKKESFPLTVTSAQKNPTAFYLCASSSQGENVYTFGSGTRLTVV.

This clonotype was seen a handful of times. CDR3 region: CAITEGLAGTDTQYF. CDR3 nucleotides: TGTGCCATCACCGAGGGACTAGCAGGGACAGATACGCAGTATTTT. This chain uses TRBV10-3 with TRBJ2-3; TRBD2 agrees at 9 bases. CDR1 and CDR2 (germline): ENHRY, SYGVKD. V dropped 7 bases and J dropped 3; count of bases not matched to a gene: 8. The CDR3 is made up of 15 amino acids.

This clonotype showed up just a few times. This chain uses TRBV12-3 or TRBV12-4 with TRBJ2-1, with TRBD2 matching over 11 bases. V was pared by 7 bases and J by 7 bases, with 15 bases of the junction left unmatched. The CDR3 loop spans 17 amino acids. CDR3 nucleotide sequence: TGTGCCAGCATCCTAGGGGGTAGCGGGAGGGCCTTGAATGAGCAGTTCTTC. Protein: CASILGGSGRALNEQFF.

V usage is TRBV6-6 and J usage is TRBJ2-7; 7 positions agree with TRBD2. Losses at the gene ends were 7 bases for V and 6 bases for J; bases not matched to a gene: 9. Germline V CDR1 and CDR2: MNHNY, SVGAGI (reference sequence). The CDR3 is 13 residues long. CDR3 protein: CASTHLGGTEQYV. In DNA, the CDR3 is TGTGCCAGCACCCACCTGGGAGGGACCGAGCAGTACGTC.

This clonotype was seen at least ten times. The J gene is TRBJ1-1, the V gene TRBV7-2, with a tentative D call TRBD1 (5 bases). The CDR3 contains 13 residues. Germline assignment: CDR1 SGHTA and CDR2 FQGNSA. With 6 bases removed from V and 4 bases from J, the gap between germline ends came to 12 bases. The CDR3 bases are TGTGCCAGCAGATCGCAGGGAGGCACTGAAGCTTTCTTT. This translates into CASRSQGGTEAFF. Looking up the rest from reference TRBV7-2 and TRBJ1-1 gives the full variable domain: GAGVSQSPSNKVTEKGKDVELRCDPISGHTALYWYRQSLGQGLEFLIYFQGNSAPDKSGLPSDRFSAERTGGSVSTLTIQRTQQEDSAVYLCASRSQGGTEAFFGQGTRLTVV.

This clonotype was counted only a few times. This sequence joins TRBV4-1 and TRBJ2-7, with 9 positions matching TRBD2. CDR3 length equals 16 residues. V was pared by 0 bases and J by 3 bases, with 6 bases of the junction left unmatched. Germline V gene data show CDR1 as MGHRA and CDR2 as YSYEKL. CDR3 sequence: CASSQDAGGADYEQYF. The CDR3 DNA reads TGCGCCAGCAGCCAAGATGCGGGAGGGGCTGACTACGAGCAGTACTTC.

In its sample, this clonotype was seen a few times. This chain connects TRBV6-5 to TRBJ1-3; D is uncertain. The CDR3 is 15 amino acids. Trimming took 6 bases from V and 0 from J, leaving 12 bases between them. Germline V gene sequence: CDR1 MNHEY, CDR2 SVGAGI. CDR3 in DNA: TGTGCCAGCAGCTACAGACACCTCTCTGGAAACACCATATATTTT. This sequence encodes CASSYRHLSGNTIYF.

V gene TRBV7-2 combines with J gene TRBJ2-1; D might be TRBD2 (6 bases). Germline CDR1 and CDR2: SGHTA and FQGNSA. The V and J ends lost 5 bases and 8 bases respectively, with 16 bases between them. The CDR3 consists of 14 residues. The CDR3 spells CASSPRTNGHEQFF. Here the CDR3 DNA reads TGTGCCAGCAGCCCGAGGACTAATGGCCATGAGCAGTTCTTC.

The chain couples TRBV20-1 to TRBJ1-4; 7 nucleotides align to TRBD1. This CDR3 contains 12 residues. The V gene's germline CDR1 is DFQATT and CDR2 SNEGSKA (reference sequence). The V gene end was trimmed by 2 bases and the J gene end by 10 bases; junction bases not matched to a gene: 4. In DNA, the CDR3 is TGCAGTGCTAGAAGACAGGGAGGAAAACTGTTTTTT. Protein: CSARRQGGKLFF.

The chain employs TRBV28 and TRBJ2-5, with 8 positions matching TRBD2. CDR3 length equals 19 residues. Germline values: CDR1 MDHEN, CDR2 SYDVKM. V gave up 5 bases and J gave up 4 bases; unmatched junction bases: 21. The CDR3 DNA is TGTGCCAGCAGTCCCCGTCCAGGACGTGGCGGGGGGCCAGGAGAGACCCAGTACTTC. Its protein product is CASSPRPGRGGGPGETQYF.